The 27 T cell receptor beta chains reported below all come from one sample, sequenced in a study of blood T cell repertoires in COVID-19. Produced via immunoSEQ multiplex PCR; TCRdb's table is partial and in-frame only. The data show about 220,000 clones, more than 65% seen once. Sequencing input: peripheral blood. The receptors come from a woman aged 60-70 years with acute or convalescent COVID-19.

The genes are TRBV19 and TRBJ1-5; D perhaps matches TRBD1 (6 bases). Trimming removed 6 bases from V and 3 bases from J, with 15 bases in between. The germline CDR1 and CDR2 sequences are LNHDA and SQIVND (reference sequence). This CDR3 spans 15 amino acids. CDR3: CASSYAGAFNQPQHF. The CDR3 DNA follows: TGTGCCAGTAGCTACGCAGGGGCGTTCAATCAGCCCCAGCATTTT.

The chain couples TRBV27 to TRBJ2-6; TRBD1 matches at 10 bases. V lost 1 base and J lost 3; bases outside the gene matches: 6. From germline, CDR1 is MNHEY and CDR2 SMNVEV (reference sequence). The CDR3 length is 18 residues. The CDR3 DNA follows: TGTGCCAGCAGTTTATTGACAGGGGGCTTCGATGGGGCCAACGTCCTGACTTTC. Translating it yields CASSLLTGGFDGANVLTF.

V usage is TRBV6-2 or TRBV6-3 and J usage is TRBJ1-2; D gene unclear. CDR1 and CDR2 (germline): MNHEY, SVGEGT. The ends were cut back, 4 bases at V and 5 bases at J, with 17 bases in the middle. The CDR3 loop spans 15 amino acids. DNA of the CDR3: TGTGCCAGCAGTTCCCCCGGACGGGGTTTGTATGGCTACACCTTC. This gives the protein CASSSPGRGLYGYTF.

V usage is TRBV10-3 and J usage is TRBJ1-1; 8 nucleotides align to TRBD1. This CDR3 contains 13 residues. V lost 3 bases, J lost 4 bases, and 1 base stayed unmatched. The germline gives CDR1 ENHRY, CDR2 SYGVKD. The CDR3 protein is CAISDDRGTEAFF. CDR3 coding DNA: TGTGCCATCAGTGATGACAGGGGCACTGAAGCTTTCTTT.

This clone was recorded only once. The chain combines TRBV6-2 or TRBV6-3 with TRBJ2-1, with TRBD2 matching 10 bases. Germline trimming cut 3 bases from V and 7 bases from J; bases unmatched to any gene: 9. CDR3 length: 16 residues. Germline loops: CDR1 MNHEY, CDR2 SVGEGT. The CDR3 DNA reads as TGTGCCAGCAGTTATCGCCCAGCGGGGGGGCTAAATGAGCAGTTCTTC. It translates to CASSYRPAGGLNEQFF.

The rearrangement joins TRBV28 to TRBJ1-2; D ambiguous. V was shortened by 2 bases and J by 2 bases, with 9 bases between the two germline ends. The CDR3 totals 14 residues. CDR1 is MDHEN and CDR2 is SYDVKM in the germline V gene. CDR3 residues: CASSLGGSNYGYTF. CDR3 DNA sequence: TGTGCCAGCAGTTTAGGCGGATCGAACTATGGCTACACCTTC.

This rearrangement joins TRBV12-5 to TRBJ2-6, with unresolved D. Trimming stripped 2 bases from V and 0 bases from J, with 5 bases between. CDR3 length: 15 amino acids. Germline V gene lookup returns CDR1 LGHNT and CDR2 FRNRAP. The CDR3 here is CASGLSVSGANVLTF. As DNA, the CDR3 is TGTGCTAGTGGTTTGTCCGTCTCTGGGGCCAACGTCCTGACTTTC.

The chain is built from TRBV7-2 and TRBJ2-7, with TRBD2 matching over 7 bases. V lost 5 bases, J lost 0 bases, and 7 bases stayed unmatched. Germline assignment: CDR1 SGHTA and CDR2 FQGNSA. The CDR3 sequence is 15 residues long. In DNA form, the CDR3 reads TGTGCCAGCAGCCGGAGCGGGGCGAACTCCTACGAGCAGTACTTC. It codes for CASSRSGANSYEQYF.

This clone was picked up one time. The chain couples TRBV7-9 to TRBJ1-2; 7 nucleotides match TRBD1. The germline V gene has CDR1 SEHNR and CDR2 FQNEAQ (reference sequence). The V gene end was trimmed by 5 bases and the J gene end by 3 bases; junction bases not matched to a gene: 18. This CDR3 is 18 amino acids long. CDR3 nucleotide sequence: TGTGCCAGCAGCCCCTTACGACCCCGACAGGGAGGATACTATGGCTACACCTTC. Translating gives CASSPLRPRQGGYYGYTF. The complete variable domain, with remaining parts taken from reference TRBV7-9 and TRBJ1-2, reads DTGVSQNPRHKITKRGQNVTFRCDPISEHNRLYWYRQTLGQGPEFLTYFQNEAQLEKSRLLSDRFSAERPKGSFSTLEIQRTEQGDSAMYLCASSPLRPRQGGYYGYTFGSGTRLTVV.

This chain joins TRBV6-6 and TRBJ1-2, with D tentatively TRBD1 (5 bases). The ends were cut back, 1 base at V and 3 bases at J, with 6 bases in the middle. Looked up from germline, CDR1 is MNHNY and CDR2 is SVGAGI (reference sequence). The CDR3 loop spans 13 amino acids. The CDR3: CASSYLQDYGYTF. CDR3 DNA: TGTGCCAGCAGTTACTTACAGGACTATGGCTACACCTTC.

The CDR3 loop is CASRSGGNTGELFF. The CDR3 bases are TGTGCCAGCAGGAGCGGGGGGAACACCGGGGAGCTGTTTTTT. The rearrangement uses TRBV2 and TRBJ2-2, with TRBD2 matching 8 bases. Germline V gene lookup returns CDR1 SNHLY and CDR2 FYNNEI. This CDR3 has 14 amino acids. After removal of 6 bases from V and 1 base from J, the junction contained 1 base not matched to a gene.

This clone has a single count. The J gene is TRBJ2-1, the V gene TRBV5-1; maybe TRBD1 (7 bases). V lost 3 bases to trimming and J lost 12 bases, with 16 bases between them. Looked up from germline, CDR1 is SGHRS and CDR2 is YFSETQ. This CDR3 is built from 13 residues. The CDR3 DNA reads TGCGCCAGCAGCTACTCCAACAGGGGAGGGCAGTTCTTC. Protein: CASSYSNRGGQFF.

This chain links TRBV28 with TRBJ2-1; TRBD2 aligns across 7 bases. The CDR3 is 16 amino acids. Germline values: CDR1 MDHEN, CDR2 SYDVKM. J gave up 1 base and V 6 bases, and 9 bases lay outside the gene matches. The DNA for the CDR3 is TGTGCCAGCAGCCCCAGGGAACTAGCGTCCTACAATGAGCAGTTCTTC. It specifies CASSPRELASYNEQFF.

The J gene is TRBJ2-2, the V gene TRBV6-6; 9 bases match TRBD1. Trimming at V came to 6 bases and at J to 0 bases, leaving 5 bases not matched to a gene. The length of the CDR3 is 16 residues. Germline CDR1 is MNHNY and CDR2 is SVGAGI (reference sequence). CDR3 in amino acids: CASRKRQGANTGELFF. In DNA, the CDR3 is TGTGCCAGCAGAAAGCGACAGGGGGCGAACACCGGGGAGCTGTTTTTT.

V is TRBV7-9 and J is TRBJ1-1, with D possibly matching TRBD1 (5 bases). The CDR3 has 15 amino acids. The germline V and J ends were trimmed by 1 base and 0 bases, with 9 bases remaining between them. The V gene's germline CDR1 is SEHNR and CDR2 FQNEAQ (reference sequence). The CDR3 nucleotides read TGTGCCAGCAGCTTAGGTGGGACTTTGAACACTGAAGCTTTCTTT. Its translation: CASSLGGTLNTEAFF.

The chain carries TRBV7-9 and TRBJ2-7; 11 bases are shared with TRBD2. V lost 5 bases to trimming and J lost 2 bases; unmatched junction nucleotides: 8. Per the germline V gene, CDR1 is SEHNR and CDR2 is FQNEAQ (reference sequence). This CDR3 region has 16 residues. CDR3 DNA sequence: TGTGCCAGCAGCACACCTACTAGCGGGGGCCCCTACGAGCAGTACTTC. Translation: CASSTPTSGGPYEQYF.

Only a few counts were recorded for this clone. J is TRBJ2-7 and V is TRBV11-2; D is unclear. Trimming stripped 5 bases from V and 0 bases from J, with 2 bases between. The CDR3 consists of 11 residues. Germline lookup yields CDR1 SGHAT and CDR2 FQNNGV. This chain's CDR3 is CASSHSYEQYF. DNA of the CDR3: TGTGCCAGCAGCCACTCCTACGAGCAGTACTTC.

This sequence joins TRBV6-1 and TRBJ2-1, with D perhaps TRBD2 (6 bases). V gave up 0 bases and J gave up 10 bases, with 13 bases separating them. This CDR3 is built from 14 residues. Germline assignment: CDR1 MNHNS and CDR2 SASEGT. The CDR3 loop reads CASSEAVGLGEQFF. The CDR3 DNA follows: TGTGCCAGCAGTGAAGCGGTGGGACTTGGAGAGCAGTTCTTC.

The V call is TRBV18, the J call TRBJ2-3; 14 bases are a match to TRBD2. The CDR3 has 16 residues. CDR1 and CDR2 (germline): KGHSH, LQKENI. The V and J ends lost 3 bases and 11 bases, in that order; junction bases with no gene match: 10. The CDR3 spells CASSPRTSGGHRGQYF. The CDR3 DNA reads TGTGCCAGCTCACCGAGGACTAGCGGGGGGCACCGGGGGCAGTATTTT.

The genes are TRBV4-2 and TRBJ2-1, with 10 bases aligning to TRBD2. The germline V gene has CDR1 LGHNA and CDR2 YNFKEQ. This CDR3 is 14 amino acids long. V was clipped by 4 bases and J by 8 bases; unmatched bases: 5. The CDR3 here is CASSLGLATDEQFF. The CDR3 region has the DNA TGTGCCAGCAGCCTGGGACTAGCGACGGATGAGCAGTTCTTC.

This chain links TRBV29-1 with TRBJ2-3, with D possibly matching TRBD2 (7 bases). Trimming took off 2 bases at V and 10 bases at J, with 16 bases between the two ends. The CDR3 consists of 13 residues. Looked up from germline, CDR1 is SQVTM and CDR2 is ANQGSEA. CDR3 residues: CSVEPEAGASQYF. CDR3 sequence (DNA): TGCAGCGTTGAACCCGAGGCGGGGGCTTCGCAGTATTTT.

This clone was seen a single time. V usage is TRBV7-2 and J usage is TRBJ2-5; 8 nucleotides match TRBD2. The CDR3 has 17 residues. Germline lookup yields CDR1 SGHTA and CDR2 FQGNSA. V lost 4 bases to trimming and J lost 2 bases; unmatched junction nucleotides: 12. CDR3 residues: CASSSEGSGGGQETQYF. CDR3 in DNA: TGTGCCAGCAGCTCCGAGGGCAGCGGGGGTGGGCAAGAGACCCAGTACTTC.

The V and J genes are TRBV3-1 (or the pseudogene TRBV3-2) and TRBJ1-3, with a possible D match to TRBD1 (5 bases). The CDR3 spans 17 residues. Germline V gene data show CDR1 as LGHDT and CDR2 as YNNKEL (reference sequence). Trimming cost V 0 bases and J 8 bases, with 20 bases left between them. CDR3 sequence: CASSQDIITGWKDTIYF. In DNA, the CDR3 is TGTGCCAGCAGCCAAGATATTATTACAGGTTGGAAGGACACCATATATTTT.

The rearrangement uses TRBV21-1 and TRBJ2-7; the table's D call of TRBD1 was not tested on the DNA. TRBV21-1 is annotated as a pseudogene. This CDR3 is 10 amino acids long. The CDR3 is CATNSYEQYF. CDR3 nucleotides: TGTGCCACCAACTCCTACGAGCAGTACTTC.

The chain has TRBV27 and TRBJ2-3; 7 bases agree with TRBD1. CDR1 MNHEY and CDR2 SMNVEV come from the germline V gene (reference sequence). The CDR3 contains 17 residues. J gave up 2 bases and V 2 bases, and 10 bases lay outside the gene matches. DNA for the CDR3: TGTGCCAGCAGTTTACGACAGGGACCCATCATCACAGATACGCAGTATTTT. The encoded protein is CASSLRQGPIITDTQYF.

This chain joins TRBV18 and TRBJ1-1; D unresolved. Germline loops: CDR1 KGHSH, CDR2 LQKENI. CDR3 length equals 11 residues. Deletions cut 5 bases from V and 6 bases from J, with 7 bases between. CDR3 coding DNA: TGTGCCAGCTCAGGTGGGCCTGAAGCTTTCTTT. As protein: CASSGGPEAFF.

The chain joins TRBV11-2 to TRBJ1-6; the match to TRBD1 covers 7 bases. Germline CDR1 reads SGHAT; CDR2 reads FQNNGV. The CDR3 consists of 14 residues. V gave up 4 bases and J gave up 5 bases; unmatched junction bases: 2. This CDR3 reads CASSSGTDNSPLHF. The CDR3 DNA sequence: TGTGCCAGCAGCTCCGGGACAGATAATTCACCCCTCCACTTT.